The next 8 T cell receptor beta chains were all read from a single sample in a study of blood T cell repertoires in COVID-19. TCRdb's copy holds only in-frame clones and misses some; the assay was immunoSEQ multiplex PCR. The repertoire holds around 250,000 clones, around 82% seen once, with 3.1% in the top ten. Sequenced sample: peripheral blood. These receptors all stem from a woman between 18 and 30 years old with acute or convalescent COVID-19.

This chain connects TRBV28 to TRBJ2-5; 8 bases map to TRBD2. This CDR3 comprises 15 residues. Germline V gene sequence: CDR1 MDHEN, CDR2 SYDVKM. V was pared by 3 bases and J by 5 bases, with 8 bases of the junction left unmatched. DNA of the CDR3: TGTGCCAGCAGTTTTCTCCGGGAGGGGCGGGAGACCCAGTACTTC. Translating gives CASSFLREGRETQYF.

V usage is TRBV9 and J usage is TRBJ2-7; D is perhaps TRBD2 (6 bases). Germline V gene data show CDR1 as SGDLS and CDR2 as YYNGEE. This CDR3 contains 15 residues. Trimming pared 0 bases from V and 4 bases from J, leaving 14 bases between. CDR3 protein: CASSVAPGTQYEQYF. Here the CDR3 DNA reads TGTGCCAGCAGCGTAGCTCCGGGGACTCAGTACGAGCAGTACTTC.

Only a few counts were recorded for this clone. The chain recombines TRBV11-2 with TRBJ2-7, with D perhaps TRBD1 (6 bases). Trimming left V 4 bases short and J 1 base short, with 11 bases between. The CDR3 covers 14 residues. Germline V CDR1 and CDR2: SGHAT, FQNNGV. CDR3 coding DNA: TGTGCCAGCAGCTCCAGACAGGTTTCCTACGAGCAGTACTTC. Translation gives CASSSRQVSYEQYF. The full variable domain, its missing parts supplied by reference TRBV11-2 and TRBJ2-7, is EAGVAQSPRYKIIEKRQSVAFWCNPISGHATLYWYQQILGQGPKLLIQFQNNGVVDDSQLPKDRFSAERLKGVDSTLKIQPAKLEDSAVYLCASSSRQVSYEQYFGPGTRLTVT.

The chain has TRBV7-2 and TRBJ1-2; D remains ambiguous. Trimming stripped 1 base from V and 6 bases from J, with 12 bases between. The CDR3 length is 14 residues. From germline, CDR1 is SGHTA and CDR2 FQGNSA. CDR3: CASSLVEGWDGYTF. CDR3 nucleotides: TGTGCCAGCAGCTTAGTTGAGGGTTGGGATGGCTACACCTTC.

The CDR3 protein is CASSFHNAETQYF. The CDR3 nucleotides are TGCGCCAGCAGCTTCCACAACGCAGAGACCCAGTACTTC. The V gene is TRBV5-1, the J gene TRBJ2-5; D not resolved. Germline lookup yields CDR1 SGHRS and CDR2 YFSETQ. The CDR3 loop spans 13 amino acids. V lost 2 bases and J 4 bases, leaving 9 bases between the germline ends.

J is TRBJ1-6 and V is TRBV5-6; 7 bases map to TRBD1. V lost 3 bases, J lost 3 bases, and 9 bases stayed unmatched. The length of the CDR3 is 17 residues. The V gene's germline CDR1 is SGHDT and CDR2 YYEEEE. The CDR3 spells CASSYRQGLGYNSPLHF. The CDR3 DNA follows: TGTGCCAGCAGCTACCGACAGGGCTTGGGCTATAATTCACCCCTCCACTTT. Full variable domain (outside the CDR3, taken from reference TRBV5-6 and TRBJ1-6): DAGVTQSPTHLIKTRGQQVTLRCSPKSGHDTVSWYQQALGQGPQFIFQYYEEEERQRGNFPDRFSGHQFPNYSSELNVNALLLGDSALYLCASSYRQGLGYNSPLHFGNGTRLTVT.

The V call is TRBV28, the J call TRBJ2-2; D not certain. Germline V lookup: CDR1 MDHEN, CDR2 SYDVKM. V lost 3 bases and J 5 bases, leaving 19 bases between the germline ends. This CDR3 has 17 residues. This CDR3 is CASSFSLGRQSTGELFF. The CDR3 DNA sequence: TGTGCCAGCAGTTTTTCGTTGGGCCGACAATCTACCGGGGAGCTGTTTTTT. Filled out from reference TRBV28 and TRBJ2-2, the complete variable domain reads DVKVTQSSRYLVKRTGEKVFLECVQDMDHENMFWYRQDPGLGLRLIYFSYDVKMKEKGDIPEGYSVSREKKERFSLILESASTNQTSMYLCASSFSLGRQSTGELFFGEGSRLTVL.

The rearrangement joins TRBV18 to TRBJ1-1, with TRBD1 matching over 8 bases. This CDR3 has 14 amino acids. Germline loops: CDR1 KGHSH, CDR2 LQKENI. V lost 7 bases, J lost 1 base, and 5 bases stayed unmatched. The CDR3 loop is CASCRQGANTEAFF. In DNA, the CDR3 is TGTGCCAGCTGCCGCCAGGGGGCGAACACTGAAGCTTTCTTT. Supplemented by reference TRBV18 and TRBJ1-1, the full variable domain reads NAGVMQNPRHLVRRRGQEARLRCSPMKGHSHVYWYRQLPEEGLKFMVYLQKENIIDESGMPKERFSAEFPKEGPSILRIQQVVRGDSAAYFCASCRQGANTEAFFGQGTRLTVV.